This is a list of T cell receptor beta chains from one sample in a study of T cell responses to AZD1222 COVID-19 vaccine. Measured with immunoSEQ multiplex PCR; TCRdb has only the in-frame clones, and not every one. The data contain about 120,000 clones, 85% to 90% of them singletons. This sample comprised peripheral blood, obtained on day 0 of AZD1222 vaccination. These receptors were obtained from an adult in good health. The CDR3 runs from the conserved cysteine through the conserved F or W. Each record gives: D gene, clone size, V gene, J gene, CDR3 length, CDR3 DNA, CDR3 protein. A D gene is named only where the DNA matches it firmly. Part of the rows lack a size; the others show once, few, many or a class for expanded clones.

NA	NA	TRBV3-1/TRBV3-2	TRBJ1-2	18	TGTGCCAGCAGCCATCGGGGGTGCGTGGGGTCCCCTAACTATGGCTACACCTTC	CASSHRGCVGSPNYGYTF
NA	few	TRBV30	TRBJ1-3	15	TGTGCCTGGAGTGTACTTGGGCAGGCTGGAAACACCATATATTTT	CAWSVLGQAGNTIYF
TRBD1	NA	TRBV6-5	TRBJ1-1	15	TGTGCCAGCAGCCCGACAGGGGGCGGGAACACTGAAGCTTTCTTT	CASSPTGGGNTEAFF
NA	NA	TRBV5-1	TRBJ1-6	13	TGCGCCAGCAGCTTGGAGGGGGTCGCACCCCTCCACTTT	CASSLEGVAPLHF
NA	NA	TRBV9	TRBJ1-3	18	TGTGCCAGCAGCGTAGCTTTTGCGGGGGCAGAGGGAGGAAACACCATATATTTT	CASSVAFAGAEGGNTIYF
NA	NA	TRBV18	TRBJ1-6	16	TGTGCCAGCTCACCGGACCAGAGCTCCTATAATTCACCCCTCCACTTT	CASSPDQSSYNSPLHF
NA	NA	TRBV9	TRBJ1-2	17	TGTGCCAGCAGCGTAACACTGGACGCTCGACCTGGCTATGGCTACACCTTC	CASSVTLDARPGYGYTF
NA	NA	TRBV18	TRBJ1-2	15	TGTGCCAGCTCACCATCCCGGACGGAGCGCTATGGCTACACCTTC	CASSPSRTERYGYTF
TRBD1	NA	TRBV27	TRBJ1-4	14	TGTGCCAGCAGCGACAGGGGGCCGGGAGAAAAACTGTTTTTT	CASSDRGPGEKLFF
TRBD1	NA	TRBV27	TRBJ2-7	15	TGTGCCAGCAGTTACGGGACAGCAGCTTTCTACGAGCAGTACTTC	CASSYGTAAFYEQYF
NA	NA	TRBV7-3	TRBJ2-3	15	TGTGCCAGCAGCCCCGTGGGGGTAAACACAGATACGCAGTATTTT	CASSPVGVNTDTQYF
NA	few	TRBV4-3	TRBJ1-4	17	TGCGCCAGCAGCCCAAAAATGGTAGAGGCAACTAATGAAAAACTGTTTTTT	CASSPKMVEATNEKLFF
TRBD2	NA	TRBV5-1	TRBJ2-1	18	TGCGCCAGCAGCTGGGGACTAGCGGGCTTTATAGGGAGAAATGAGCAGTTCTTC	CASSWGLAGFIGRNEQFF
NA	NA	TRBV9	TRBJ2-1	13	TGTGCCAGCAGCGTAGGGGGGCCGGATGAGCAGTTCTTC	CASSVGGPDEQFF
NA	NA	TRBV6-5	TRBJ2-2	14	TGTGCCAGCCCCTCGACGGAGAACACCGGGGAGCTGTTTTTT	CASPSTENTGELFF
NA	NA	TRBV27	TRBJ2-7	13	TGTGCCAGCCACAGCTATAGCTCCTACGAGCAGTACTTC	CASHSYSSYEQYF
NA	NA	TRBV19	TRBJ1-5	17	TGTGCCAGTAGTATAGCAGGCCTAAGCCTTAGCAATCAGCCCCAGCATTTT	CASSIAGLSLSNQPQHF
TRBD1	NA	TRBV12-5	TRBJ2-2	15	TGTGCTAGTGGTGCGGGACAGGGCTTCGCCGGGGAGCTGTTTTTT	CASGAGQGFAGELFF
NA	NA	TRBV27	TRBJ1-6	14	TGTGCCAGCAGAATACAGGCGGGGAATTCACCCCTCCACTTT	CASRIQAGNSPLHF
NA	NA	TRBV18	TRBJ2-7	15	TGTGCCAGCTCAGGGGACATGACTCTGGTCAGCGAGCAGTACTTC	CASSGDMTLVSEQYF
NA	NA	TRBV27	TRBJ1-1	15	TGTGCCAGCAGTTTATCTGGGGGGGGGTTCACTGAAGCTTTCTTT	CASSLSGGGFTEAFF
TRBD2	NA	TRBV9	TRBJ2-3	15	TGTGCCAGCAGCGTAGGGGCGGGGGGCACAGATACGCAGTATTTT	CASSVGAGGTDTQYF
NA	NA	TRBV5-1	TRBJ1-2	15	TGCGCCAGCAGCCCAGAAGGGATCCTCACTATTGGCTACACCTTC	CASSPEGILTIGYTF
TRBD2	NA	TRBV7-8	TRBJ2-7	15	TGTGCCAGCAGCCGGCATACTAGCGGGAGTGGAGAGCAGTACTTC	CASSRHTSGSGEQYF
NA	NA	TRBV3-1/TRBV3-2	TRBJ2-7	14	TGTGCCAGCAGCCAAGCGGCGGGGTGGTACGAGCAGTACTTC	CASSQAAGWYEQYF
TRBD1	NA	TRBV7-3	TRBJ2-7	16	TGTGCCAGCAGCTCTGGAGCCGGGACAGGGTTTTACGAGCAGTACTTC	CASSSGAGTGFYEQYF
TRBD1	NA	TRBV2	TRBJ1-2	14	TGTGCCAGCAGTCCCGGGACAGGGGTTCATGGCTACACCTTC	CASSPGTGVHGYTF
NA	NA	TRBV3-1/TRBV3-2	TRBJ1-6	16	TGTGCCAGCAGCTCCCCGGACACGAGTTATAATTCACCCCTCCACTTT	CASSSPDTSYNSPLHF
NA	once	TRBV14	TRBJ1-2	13	TGTGCCAGCAGCCAAAACAGAAACTATGGCTACACCTTC	CASSQNRNYGYTF
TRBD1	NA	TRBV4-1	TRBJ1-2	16	TGCGCCAGCAGAACAGTAGGGGGCGGTTCTAACTATGGCTACACCTTC	CASRTVGGGSNYGYTF
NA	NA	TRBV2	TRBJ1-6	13	TGTGCCAGCATGGGGGAGATCAATTCACCCCTCCACTTT	CASMGEINSPLHF
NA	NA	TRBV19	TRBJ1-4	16	TGTGCCAGTGACCCGGGACCAAACAGAGTAAATGAAAAACTGTTTTTT	CASDPGPNRVNEKLFF
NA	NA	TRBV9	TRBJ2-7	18	TGTGCCAGCAGCGCCTCCCTTGGGACCCCTTCCGTCGGCTACGAGCAGTACTTC	CASSASLGTPSVGYEQYF
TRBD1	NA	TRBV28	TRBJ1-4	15	TGTGCCAGCAGTTCCCCGGGACAGGGGGGTGAAAAACTGTTTTTT	CASSSPGQGGEKLFF
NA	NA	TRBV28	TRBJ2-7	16	TGTGCCAGCAGTTTAGAAGAGTTCCCCGCCGCCTACGAGCAGTACTTC	CASSLEEFPAAYEQYF
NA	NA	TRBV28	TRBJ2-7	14	TGTGCCAGCACCGGGGGAGCGGCTGCCTACGAGCAGTACTTC	CASTGGAAAYEQYF